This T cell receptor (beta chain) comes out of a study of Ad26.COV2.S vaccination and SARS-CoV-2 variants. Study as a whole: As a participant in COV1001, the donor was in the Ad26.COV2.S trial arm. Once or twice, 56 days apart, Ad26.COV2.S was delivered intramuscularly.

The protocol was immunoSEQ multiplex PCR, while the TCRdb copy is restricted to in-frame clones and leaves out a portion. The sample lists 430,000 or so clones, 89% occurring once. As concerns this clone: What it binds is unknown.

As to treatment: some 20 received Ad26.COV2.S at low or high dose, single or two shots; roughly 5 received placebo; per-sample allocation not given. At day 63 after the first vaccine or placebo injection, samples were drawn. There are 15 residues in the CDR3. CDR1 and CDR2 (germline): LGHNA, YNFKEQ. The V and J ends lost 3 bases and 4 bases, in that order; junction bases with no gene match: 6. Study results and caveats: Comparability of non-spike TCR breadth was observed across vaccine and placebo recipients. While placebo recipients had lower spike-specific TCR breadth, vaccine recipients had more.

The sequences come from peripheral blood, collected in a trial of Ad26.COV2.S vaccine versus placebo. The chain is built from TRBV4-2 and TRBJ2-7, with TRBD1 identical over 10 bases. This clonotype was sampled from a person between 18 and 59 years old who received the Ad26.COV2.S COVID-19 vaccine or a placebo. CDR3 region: CASSHTGTGEYEQYF. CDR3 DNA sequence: TGTGCCAGCAGCCACACCGGGACAGGGGAATACGAGCAGTACTTC.